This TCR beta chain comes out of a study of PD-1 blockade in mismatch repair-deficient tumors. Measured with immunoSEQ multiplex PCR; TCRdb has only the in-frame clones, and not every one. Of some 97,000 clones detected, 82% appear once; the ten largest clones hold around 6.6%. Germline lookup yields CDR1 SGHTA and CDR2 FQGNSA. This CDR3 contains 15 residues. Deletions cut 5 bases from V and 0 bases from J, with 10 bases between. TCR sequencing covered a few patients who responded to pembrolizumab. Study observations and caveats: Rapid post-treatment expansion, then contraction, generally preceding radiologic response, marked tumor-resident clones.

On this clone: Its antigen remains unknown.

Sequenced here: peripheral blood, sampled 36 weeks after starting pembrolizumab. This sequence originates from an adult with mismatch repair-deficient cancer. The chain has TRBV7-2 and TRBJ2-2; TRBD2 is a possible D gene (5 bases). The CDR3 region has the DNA TGTGCCAGCAGCCGACTACGAGCGAACACCGGGGAGCTGTTTTTT. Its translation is CASSRLRANTGELFF. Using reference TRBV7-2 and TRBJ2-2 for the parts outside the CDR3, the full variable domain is GAGVSQSPSNKVTEKGKDVELRCDPISGHTALYWYRQSLGQGLEFLIYFQGNSAPDKSGLPSDRFSAERTGGSVSTLTIQRTQQEDSAVYLCASSRLRANTGELFFGEGSRLTVL.